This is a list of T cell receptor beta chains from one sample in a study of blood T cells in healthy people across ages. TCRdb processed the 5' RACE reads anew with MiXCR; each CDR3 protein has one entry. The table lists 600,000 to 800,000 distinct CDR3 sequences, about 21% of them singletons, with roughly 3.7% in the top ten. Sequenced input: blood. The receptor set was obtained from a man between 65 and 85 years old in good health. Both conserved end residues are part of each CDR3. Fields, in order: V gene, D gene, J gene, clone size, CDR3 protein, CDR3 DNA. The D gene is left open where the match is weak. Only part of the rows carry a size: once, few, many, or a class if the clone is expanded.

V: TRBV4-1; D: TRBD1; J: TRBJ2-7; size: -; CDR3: CASSCPGQGVYEQYF; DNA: TGCGCCAGCAGCTGTCCGGGACAGGGGGTGTACGAGCAGTACTTC
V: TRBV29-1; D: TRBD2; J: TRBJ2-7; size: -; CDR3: CSVVGTSGRRYEQYF; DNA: TGCAGCGTTGTAGGGACTAGCGGGAGACGATACGAGCAGTACTTC
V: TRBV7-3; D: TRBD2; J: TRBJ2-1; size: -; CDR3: CASSLSGNNYNEQFF; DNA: TGTGCCAGCAGCTTGAGCGGGAACAACTACAATGAGCAGTTCTTC
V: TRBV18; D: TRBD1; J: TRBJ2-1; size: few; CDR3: CASSPPIGTESYNEQFF; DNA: TGTGCCAGCTCACCACCGATCGGGACAGAGTCCTACAATGAGCAGTTCTTC
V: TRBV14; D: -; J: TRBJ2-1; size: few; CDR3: CASSQAGTYNEQFF; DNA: TGTGCCAGCAGCCAAGCGGGAACGTACAATGAGCAGTTCTTC
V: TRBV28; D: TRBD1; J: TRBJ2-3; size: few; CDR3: CTSSLLLTGPTDTQYF; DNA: TGTACCAGCAGTTTACTCCTGACAGGGCCCACAGATACGCAGTATTTT
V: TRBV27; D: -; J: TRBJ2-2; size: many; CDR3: CASSFLRNSGELFF; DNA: TGTGCCAGCAGTTTTTTGCGAAATTCCGGGGAGCTGTTTTTT
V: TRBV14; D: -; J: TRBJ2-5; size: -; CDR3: CASSQKIGFQETQYF; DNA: TGTGCCAGCAGCCAAAAAATTGGCTTTCAAGAGACCCAGTACTTC
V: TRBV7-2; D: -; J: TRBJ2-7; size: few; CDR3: CASSLRVSSYEQYF; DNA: TGTGCCAGCAGCTTGAGGGTAAGCTCCTACGAGCAGTACTTC
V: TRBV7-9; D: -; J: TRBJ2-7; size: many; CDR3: CASSLETAGHEQYF; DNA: TGTGCCAGCAGCTTAGAAACGGCAGGCCACGAGCAGTACTTC
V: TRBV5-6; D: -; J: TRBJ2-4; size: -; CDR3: CASSTSLSHIQYF; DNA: TGTGCCAGCAGCACCTCTCTGAGCCACATTCAGTACTTC
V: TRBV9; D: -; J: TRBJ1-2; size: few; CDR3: CASNLRGSNYGYTF; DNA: TGTGCCAGTAATCTTCGCGGGTCTAACTATGGCTACACCTTC
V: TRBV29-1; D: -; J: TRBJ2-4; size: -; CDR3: CSAEVGLQNIQYF; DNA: TGCAGCGCTGAAGTTGGACTGCAAAACATTCAGTACTTT
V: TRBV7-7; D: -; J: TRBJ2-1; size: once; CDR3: CASSPGHGNNEQFF; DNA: TGTGCTAGCAGCCCGGGCCATGGTAACAATGAGCAGTTCTTC
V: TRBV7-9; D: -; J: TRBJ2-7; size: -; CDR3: CASSPTDEQYF; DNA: TGTGCCAGCAGTCCCACAGACGAGCAGTACTTC
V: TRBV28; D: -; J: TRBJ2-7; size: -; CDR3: CASSRFQGVSYEQYF; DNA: TGCGCCAGCAGCAGATTCCAGGGCGTCTCCTACGAGCAGTACTTC
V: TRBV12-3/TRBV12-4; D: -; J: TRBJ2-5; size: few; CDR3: CASSCFRGEDQETQYF; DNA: TGTGCCAGCAGTTGTTTCAGGGGAGAGGACCAAGAGACCCAGTACTTC
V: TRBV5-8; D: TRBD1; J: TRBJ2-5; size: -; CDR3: CASSFDPRGRETQYF; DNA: TGTGCCAGCAGCTTTGATCCCAGGGGGCGAGAGACCCAGTACTTC
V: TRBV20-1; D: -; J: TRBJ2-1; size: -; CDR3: CSASTEQFF; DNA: TGCAGTGCTAGCACTGAGCAGTTCTTC
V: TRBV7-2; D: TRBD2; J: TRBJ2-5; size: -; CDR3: CASSLERGKDVFF; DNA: TGTGCCAGCAGCTTAGAGCGGGGGAAAGACGTGTTCTTC
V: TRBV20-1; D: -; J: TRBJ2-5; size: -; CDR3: CSALGRDSETQYF; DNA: TGCAGTGCCCTCGGCCGGGACTCAGAGACCCAGTACTTC
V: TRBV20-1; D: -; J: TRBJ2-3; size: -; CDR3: CSAGLASDTQYF; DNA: TGCAGTGCTGGGCTAGCTTCAGATACGCAGTATTTT
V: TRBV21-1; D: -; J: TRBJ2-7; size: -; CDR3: CASSKIGQGSHEQYF; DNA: TGTGCCAGCAGCAAAATTGGGCAGGGGTCCCACGAGCAGTACTTC
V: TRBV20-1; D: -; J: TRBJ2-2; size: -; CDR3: CSAYREGKSTGELFF; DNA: TGCAGTGCCTACAGGGAGGGTAAAAGCACCGGGGAGCTGTTTTTT
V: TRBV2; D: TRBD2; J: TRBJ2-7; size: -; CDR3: CASSASPSGSYEQYF; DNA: TGTGCCAGCAGTGCCTCCCCTAGCGGGAGCTACGAGCAGTACTTC
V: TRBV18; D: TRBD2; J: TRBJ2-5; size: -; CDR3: CASSPPSASSGGETQYF; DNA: TGTGCCAGCTCACCACCATCGGCATCTTCGGGGGGAGAGACCCAGTACTTC
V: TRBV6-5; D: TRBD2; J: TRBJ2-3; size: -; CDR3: CASRLAGVADTQYF; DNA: TGTGCCAGCCGACTAGCGGGAGTCGCAGATACGCAGTATTTT
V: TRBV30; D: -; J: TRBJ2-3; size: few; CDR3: CAWSPSTYTTDTQYF; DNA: TGTGCCTGGAGTCCGTCGACCTATACCACAGATACGCAGTATTTT
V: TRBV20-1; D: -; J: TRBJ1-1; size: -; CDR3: CSAPDPRNTEAFF; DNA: TGCAGTGCTCCTGACCCCCGGAACACTGAAGCTTTCTTT
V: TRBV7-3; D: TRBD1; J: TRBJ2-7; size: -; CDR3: CASSQDRGAPYEQYF; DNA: TGTGCCAGCAGCCAAGACAGGGGTGCGCCCTACGAGCAGTACTTC
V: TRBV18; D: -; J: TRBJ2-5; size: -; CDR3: CASSPPSKLTGETQYF; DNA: TGTGCCAGCTCACCACCTAGTAAACTAACAGGGGAGACCCAGTACTTC
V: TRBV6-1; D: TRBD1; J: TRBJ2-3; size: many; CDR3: CASSRQGASTDTQYF; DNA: TGCGCCAGCAGTCGGCAGGGGGCCTCGACAGATACGCAGTATTTT
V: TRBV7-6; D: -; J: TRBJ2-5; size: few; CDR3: CASSLTYSQETQYF; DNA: TGTGCCAGCAGCTTAACATACTCCCAAGAGACCCAGTACTTC
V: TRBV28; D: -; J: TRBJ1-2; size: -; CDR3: CASILLQGTNYGYTF; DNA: TGTGCCAGCATTTTGTTACAGGGCACTAACTATGGCTACACCTTC
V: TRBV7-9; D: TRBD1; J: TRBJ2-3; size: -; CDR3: CASSLQGSSTDTQYF; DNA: TGTGCCAGCAGCCTACAGGGGTCTAGCACAGATACGCAGTATTTT
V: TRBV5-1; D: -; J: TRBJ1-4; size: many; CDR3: CASSLQGPNEKLFF; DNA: TGCGCCAGCAGCTTACAGGGTCCTAATGAAAAACTGTTTTTT
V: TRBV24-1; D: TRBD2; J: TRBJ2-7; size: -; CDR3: CATSEGTRYEQYF; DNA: TGTGCCACCAGTGAGGGGACTAGGTACGAGCAGTACTTC
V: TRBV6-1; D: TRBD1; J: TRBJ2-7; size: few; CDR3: CASSQGTGGRRSYEQYF; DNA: TGTGCCAGCAGTCAAGGGACAGGGGGCCGACGGTCCTACGAGCAGTACTTC
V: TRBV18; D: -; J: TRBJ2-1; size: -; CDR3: CASSPRQVTGAYNEQFF; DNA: TGTGCCAGCTCACCCCGACAGGTCACAGGAGCCTACAATGAGCAGTTCTTC
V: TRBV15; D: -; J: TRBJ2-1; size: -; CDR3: CATSRDSYNEQFF; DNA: TGTGCCACCAGCAGGGACAGCTACAATGAGCAGTTCTTC
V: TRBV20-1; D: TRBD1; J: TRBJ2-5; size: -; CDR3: CSARDPGTGDGETQYF; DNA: TGCAGTGCTAGAGACCCCGGGACAGGGGATGGGGAGACCCAGTACTTC
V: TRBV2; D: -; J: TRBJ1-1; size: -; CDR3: CASRDRQNTEAFF; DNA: TGTGCCAGCAGGGACCGGCAGAACACTGAAGCTTTCTTT
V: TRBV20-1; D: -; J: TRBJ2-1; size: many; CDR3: CSARDRNEVWDEQFF; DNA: TGCAGTGCTAGAGATCGTAATGAAGTCTGGGATGAGCAGTTCTTC
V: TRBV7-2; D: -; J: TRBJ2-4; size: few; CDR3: CASRHYRENIQYF; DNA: TGTGCCAGCAGACACTACAGGGAAAACATTCAGTACTTC
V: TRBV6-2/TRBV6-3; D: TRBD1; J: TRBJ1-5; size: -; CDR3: CASSPTGGFNQPQHF; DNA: TGTGCCAGCAGTCCAACAGGGGGGTTCAATCAGCCCCAGCACTTT
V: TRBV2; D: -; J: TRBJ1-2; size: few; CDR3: CASSVRGGVYGCTF; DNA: TGTGCCAGCAGTGTCCGTGGGGGGGTCTATGGCTGCACCTTC
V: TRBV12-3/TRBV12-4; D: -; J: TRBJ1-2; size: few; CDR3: CASSLPLVLNYGYTF; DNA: TGTGCCAGCAGCCTACCTTTAGTGCTAAACTATGGCTACACCTTC
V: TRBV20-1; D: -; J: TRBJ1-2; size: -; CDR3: CSAGDGGYTF; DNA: TGCAGTGCCGGAGACGGGGGCTACACCTTC
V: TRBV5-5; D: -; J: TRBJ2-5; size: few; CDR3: CASSPRGLQETQYF; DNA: TGTGCCAGCAGCCCACGGGGGTTGCAAGAGACCCAGTACTTC
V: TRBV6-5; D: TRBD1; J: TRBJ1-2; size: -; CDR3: CASSYSFLGQGAHGYTF; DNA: TGTGCCAGCAGTTACTCCTTTCTTGGACAGGGGGCTCATGGCTACACCTTC
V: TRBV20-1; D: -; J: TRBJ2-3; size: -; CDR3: CSAREGGGPSDTQYF; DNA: TGCAGTGCTAGAGAAGGGGGAGGGCCCTCAGATACGCAGTATTTT
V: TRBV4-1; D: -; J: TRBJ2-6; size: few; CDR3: CASSRQAHSGANVLTF; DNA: TGCGCCAGCAGCAGACAGGCCCACTCTGGGGCCAACGTCCTGACTTTC
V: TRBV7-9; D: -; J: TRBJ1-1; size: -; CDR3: CASSDLTGEAFF; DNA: TGTGCCAGCAGCGATTTGACAGGCGAAGCTTTCTTT
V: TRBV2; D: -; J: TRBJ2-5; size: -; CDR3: CASDYQETQYF; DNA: TGTGCCAGCGACTACCAAGAGACCCAGTACTTC